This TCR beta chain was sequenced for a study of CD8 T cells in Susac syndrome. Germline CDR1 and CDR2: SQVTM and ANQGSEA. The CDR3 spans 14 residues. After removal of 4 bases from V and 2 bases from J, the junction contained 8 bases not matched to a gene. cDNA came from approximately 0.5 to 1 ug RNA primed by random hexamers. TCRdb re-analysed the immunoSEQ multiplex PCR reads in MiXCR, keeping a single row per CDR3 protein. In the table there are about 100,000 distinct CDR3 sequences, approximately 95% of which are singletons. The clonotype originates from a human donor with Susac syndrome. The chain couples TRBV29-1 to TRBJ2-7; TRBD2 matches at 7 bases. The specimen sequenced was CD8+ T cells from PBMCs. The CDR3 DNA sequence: TGCAGCGTTGCAGGACTACGGGAGGCCTACGAGCAGTACTTC. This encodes CSVAGLREAYEQYF.